Reported below is one T cell receptor beta chain. The entry originates in a study of blood T cell repertoires in COVID-19. Study-wide background: Sites in the United States, Italy and Spain provided acute and convalescent COVID-19 samples. From T cells, B-cell-depleted T cells, or PBMCs came the material, which was cDNA or gDNA.

Methods used by the authors: The authors estimated nucleated cell counts from reference gene primer amplification. Produced via immunoSEQ multiplex PCR; TCRdb's table is partial and in-frame only. The V and J calls and the clone size are those of that table, but D and trimming were determined from the DNA. This table has tens of thousands of clones, around four fifths appearing once. The specimen sequenced was peripheral blood. The source is a woman between 70 and 85 years old with acute or convalescent COVID-19.

The CDR3 sequence is CGLVLPHREDSPLHF. Written as DNA, the CDR3 is TGTGGATTGGTACTTCCCCACCGGGAGGATTCACCCCTCCACTTT. V usage is TRBV21-1 and J usage is TRBJ1-6. TRBV21-1 is a listed pseudogene. This CDR3 is 15 amino acids long.